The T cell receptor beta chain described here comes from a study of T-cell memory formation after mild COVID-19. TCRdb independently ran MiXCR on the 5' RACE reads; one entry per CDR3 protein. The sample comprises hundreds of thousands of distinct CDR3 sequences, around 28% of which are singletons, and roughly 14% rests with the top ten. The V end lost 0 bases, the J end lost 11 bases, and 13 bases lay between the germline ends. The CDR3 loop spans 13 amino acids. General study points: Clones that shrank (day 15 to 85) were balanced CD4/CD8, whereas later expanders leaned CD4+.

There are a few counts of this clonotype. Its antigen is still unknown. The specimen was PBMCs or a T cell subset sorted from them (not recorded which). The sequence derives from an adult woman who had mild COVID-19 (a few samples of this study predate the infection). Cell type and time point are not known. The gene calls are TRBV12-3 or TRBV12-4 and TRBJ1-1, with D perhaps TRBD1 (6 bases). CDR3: CASSLAQRGRAFF. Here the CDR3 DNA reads TGTGCCAGCAGTTTAGCGCAAAGGGGGAGGGCTTTCTTT.